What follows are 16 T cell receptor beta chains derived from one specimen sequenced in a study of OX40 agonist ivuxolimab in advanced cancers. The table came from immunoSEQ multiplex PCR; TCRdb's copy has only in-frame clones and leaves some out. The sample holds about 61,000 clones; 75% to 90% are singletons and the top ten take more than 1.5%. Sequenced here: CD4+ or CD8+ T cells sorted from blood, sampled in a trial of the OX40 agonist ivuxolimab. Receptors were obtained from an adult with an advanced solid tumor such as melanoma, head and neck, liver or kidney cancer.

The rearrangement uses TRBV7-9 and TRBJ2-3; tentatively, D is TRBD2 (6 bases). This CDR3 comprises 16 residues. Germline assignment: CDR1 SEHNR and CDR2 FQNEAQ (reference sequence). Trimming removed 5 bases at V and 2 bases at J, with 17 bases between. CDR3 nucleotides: TGTGCCAGCAGCCCCCGGGTAGGCGGGAACACAGATACGCAGTATTTT. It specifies CASSPRVGGNTDTQYF.

The CDR3 is CASSFEWKNIQYF. The CDR3 DNA reads TGTGCCAGCAGTTTCGAATGGAAAAACATTCAGTACTTC. The rearrangement uses TRBV28 and TRBJ2-4; D is unresolved. Trimming left V 3 bases short and J 4 bases short, with 7 bases between. The CDR3 is made up of 13 amino acids. The germline V gene encodes CDR1 MDHEN and CDR2 SYDVKM.

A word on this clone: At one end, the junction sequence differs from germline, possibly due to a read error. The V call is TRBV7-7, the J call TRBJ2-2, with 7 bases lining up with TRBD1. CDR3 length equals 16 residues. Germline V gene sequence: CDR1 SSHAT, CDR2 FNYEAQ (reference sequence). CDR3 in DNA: TGTGCTAGCAGCTTCGGCCAGGGGGCGAACACCGGGGAGCTGTTTTTT. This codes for CASSFGQGANTGELFF.

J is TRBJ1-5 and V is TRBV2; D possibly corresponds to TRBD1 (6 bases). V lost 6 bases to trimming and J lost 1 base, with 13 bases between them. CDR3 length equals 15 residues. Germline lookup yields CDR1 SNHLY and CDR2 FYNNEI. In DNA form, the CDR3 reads TGTGCCAGCAGACGTGACAGGAGCAGCAATCAGCCCCAGCATTTT. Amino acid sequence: CASRRDRSSNQPQHF.

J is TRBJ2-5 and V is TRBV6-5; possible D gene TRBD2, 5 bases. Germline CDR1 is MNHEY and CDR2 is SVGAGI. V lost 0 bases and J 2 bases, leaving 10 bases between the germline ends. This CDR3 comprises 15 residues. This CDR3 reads CASSYSSLGQETQYF. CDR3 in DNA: TGTGCCAGCAGTTACTCGTCACTAGGTCAAGAGACCCAGTACTTC.

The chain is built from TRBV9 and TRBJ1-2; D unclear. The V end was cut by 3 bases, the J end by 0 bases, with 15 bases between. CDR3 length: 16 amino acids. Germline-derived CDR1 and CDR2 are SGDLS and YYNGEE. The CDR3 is CASSGPMVRANYGYTF. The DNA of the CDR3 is TGTGCCAGCAGCGGACCTATGGTCCGAGCTAACTATGGCTACACCTTC. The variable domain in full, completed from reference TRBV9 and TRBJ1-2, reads DSGVTQTPKHLITATGQRVTLRCSPRSGDLSVYWYQQSLDQGLQFLIQYYNGEERAKGNILERFSAQQFPDLHSELNLSSLELGDSALYFCASSGPMVRANYGYTFGSGTRLTVV.

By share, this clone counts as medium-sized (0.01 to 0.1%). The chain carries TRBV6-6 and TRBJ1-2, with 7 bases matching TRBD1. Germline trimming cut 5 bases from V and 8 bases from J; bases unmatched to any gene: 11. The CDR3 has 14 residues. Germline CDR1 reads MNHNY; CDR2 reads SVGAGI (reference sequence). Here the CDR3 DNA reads TGTGCCAGCAGTGTCTTACCAGGGGGTGTAGGCTACACCTTC. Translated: CASSVLPGGVGYTF.

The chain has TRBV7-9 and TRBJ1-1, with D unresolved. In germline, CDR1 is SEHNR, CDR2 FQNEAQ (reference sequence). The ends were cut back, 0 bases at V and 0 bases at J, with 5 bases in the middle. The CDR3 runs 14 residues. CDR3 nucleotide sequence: TGTGCCAGCAGCTTAGCGAAAATGAACACTGAAGCTTTCTTT. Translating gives CASSLAKMNTEAFF.

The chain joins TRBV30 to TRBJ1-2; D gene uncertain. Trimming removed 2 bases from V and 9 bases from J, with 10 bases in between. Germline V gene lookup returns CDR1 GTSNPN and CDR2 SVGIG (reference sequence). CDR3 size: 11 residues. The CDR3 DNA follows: TGTGCCTGGAGTACCATTCGGAGCTACACCTTC. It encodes CAWSTIRSYTF.

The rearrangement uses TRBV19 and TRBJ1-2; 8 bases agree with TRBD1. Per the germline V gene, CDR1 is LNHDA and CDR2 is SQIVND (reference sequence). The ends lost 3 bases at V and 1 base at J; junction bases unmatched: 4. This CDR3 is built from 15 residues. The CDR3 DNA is TGTGCCAGTAGTATCGGACAGGGAGTTAACTATGGCTACACCTTC. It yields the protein CASSIGQGVNYGYTF. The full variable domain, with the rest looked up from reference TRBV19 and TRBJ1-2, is DGGITQSPKYLFRKEGQNVTLSCEQNLNHDAMYWYRQDPGQGLRLIYYSQIVNDFQKGDIAEGYSVSREKKESFPLTVTSAQKNPTAFYLCASSIGQGVNYGYTFGSGTRLTVV.

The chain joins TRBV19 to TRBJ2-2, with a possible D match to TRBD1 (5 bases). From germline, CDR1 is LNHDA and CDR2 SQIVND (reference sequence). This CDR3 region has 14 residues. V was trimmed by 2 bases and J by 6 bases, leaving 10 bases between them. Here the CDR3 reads CASSIQGFAGELFF. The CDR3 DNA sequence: TGTGCCAGTAGTATACAGGGTTTTGCCGGGGAGCTGTTTTTT. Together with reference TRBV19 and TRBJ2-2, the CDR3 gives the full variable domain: DGGITQSPKYLFRKEGQNVTLSCEQNLNHDAMYWYRQDPGQGLRLIYYSQIVNDFQKGDIAEGYSVSREKKESFPLTVTSAQKNPTAFYLCASSIQGFAGELFFGEGSRLTVL.

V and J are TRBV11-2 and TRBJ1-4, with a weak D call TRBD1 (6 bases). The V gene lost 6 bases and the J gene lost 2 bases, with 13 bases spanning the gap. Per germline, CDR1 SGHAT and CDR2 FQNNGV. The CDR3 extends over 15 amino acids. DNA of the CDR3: TGTGCCAGCAGGATACAGGGTTGGACTAATGAAAAACTGTTTTTT. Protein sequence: CASRIQGWTNEKLFF. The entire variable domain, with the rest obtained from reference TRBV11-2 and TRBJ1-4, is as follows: EAGVAQSPRYKIIEKRQSVAFWCNPISGHATLYWYQQILGQGPKLLIQFQNNGVVDDSQLPKDRFSAERLKGVDSTLKIQPAKLEDSAVYLCASRIQGWTNEKLFFGSGTQLSVL.

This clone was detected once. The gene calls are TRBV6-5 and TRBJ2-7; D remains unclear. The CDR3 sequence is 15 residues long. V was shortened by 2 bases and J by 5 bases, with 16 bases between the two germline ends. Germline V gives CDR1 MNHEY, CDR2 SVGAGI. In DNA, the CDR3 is TGTGCCAGCAGTTACAGCAGTGGGAAAAAAAACGAGCAGTACTTC. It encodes CASSYSSGKKNEQYF.

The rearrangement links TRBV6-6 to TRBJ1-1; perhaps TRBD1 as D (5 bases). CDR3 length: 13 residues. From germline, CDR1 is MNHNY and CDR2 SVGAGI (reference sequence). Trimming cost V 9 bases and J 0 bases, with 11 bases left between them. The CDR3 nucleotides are TGTGCCAGTAAAGGGGCTCTGAACACTGAAGCTTTCTTT. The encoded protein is CASKGALNTEAFF.

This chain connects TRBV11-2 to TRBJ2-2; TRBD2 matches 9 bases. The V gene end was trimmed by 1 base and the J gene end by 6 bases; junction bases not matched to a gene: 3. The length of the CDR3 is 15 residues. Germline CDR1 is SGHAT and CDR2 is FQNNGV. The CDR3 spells CASSLGPSGAGELFF. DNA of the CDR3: TGTGCCAGCAGCTTAGGTCCTAGCGGGGCCGGGGAGCTGTTTTTT. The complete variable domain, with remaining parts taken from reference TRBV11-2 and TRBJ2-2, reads EAGVAQSPRYKIIEKRQSVAFWCNPISGHATLYWYQQILGQGPKLLIQFQNNGVVDDSQLPKDRFSAERLKGVDSTLKIQPAKLEDSAVYLCASSLGPSGAGELFFGEGSRLTVL.

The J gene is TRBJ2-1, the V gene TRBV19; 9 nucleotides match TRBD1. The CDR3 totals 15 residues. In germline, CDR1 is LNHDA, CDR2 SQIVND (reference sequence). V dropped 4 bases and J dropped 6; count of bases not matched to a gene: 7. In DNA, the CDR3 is TGTGCCAGTAGTAACGCCGGGACAGGGATCAATGAGCAGTTCTTC. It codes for CASSNAGTGINEQFF.